The T cell receptor (beta chain) described here comes from a study of T cell responses to AZD1222 COVID-19 vaccine. Findings of the study overall: With two AZD1222 doses given, Spike-specific TCR breadth and depth both rose. Among those given AZD1222, only 6 or 7 were seropositive at baseline.

Germline trimming cut 2 bases from V and 7 bases from J; bases unmatched to any gene: 8. Germline-derived CDR1 and CDR2 are SGDLS and YYNGEE. The CDR3 runs 15 residues. Regarding this clone: Antigen specificity is unknown.

The data were produced by immunoSEQ multiplex PCR, yet TCRdb's version contains in-frame clones alone and is incomplete. The repertoire includes about 110,000 clones, around 87% of them detected once, and 4.4% sits in the top ten. The chain recombines TRBV9 with TRBJ1-2, with TRBD1 identical over 10 bases. The TCR comes from an adult who received the AZD1222 COVID-19 vaccine. The sample here was peripheral blood, taken 28 days after the second AZD1222 dose. The DNA of the CDR3 is TGTGCCAGCAGCGTCCAGACCGGGACAGGGGCTGGCTACACCTTC. Translated: CASSVQTGTGAGYTF.